The entry below gives a single T cell receptor beta chain sequence along with its context. This entry is derived from a study of CD8+CD57+ T cells in acquired aplastic anemia. Genomic DNA, serving as template, underwent TCR beta VDJ and CDR3 profiling. Using its own MiXCR run on the reads, TCRdb lists one record per CDR3 protein. This table has 200,000 to 250,000 distinct CDR3 sequences, around 49% appearing once. The CDR3 runs to 18 residues. Trimming cost V 2 bases and J 0 bases, with 19 bases left between them. The germline V gene encodes CDR1 SGHTA and CDR2 FQGNSA. Patients selected for sequencing had displayed CD8+CD57+ cell expansion by flow cytometry.

The origin of this receptor is a human donor with aplastic anemia. Input material: sorted CD4+, CD8+, or CD8+CD57+ T cells (not recorded which) from PBMCs. This chain joins TRBV7-2 and TRBJ1-1; D possibly corresponds to TRBD1 (6 bases). DNA for the CDR3: TGTGCCAGCAGCTTATGGTGGAGGGGGAGAGGCATGAACACTGAAGCTTTCTTT. Its protein product is CASSLWWRGRGMNTEAFF.